One sample yielded the 23 T cell receptor beta chains listed below, sequenced in a study of CD8+ T cells in alopecia areata. Stated treatment: oral pan-JAK inhibitor, 5-10 mg twice daily. Extracted RNA was reverse transcribed, and the resulting cDNA served as sequencing template. Profiled with immunoSEQ multiplex PCR; TCRdb holds only in-frame clones, not every one. The sample lists 60,000 to 85,000 clones; around 66% were seen once. The sample was CD8+ T cells sorted from blood, taken at week 24, from a patient treated with tofacitinib. The receptors stem from a human donor with alopecia areata.

In DNA, the CDR3 is TGTGCCAGCAGCTTAGTTACCGAGGGAGGTGTTGAGACCCAGTACTTC. Its translation: CASSLVTEGGVETQYF. The chain combines TRBV7-6 with TRBJ2-5; a possible D gene is TRBD2 (6 bases). Trimming removed 1 base at V and 5 bases at J, with 17 bases between. Germline V gene data show CDR1 as SGHVS and CDR2 as FNYEAQ. CDR3 size: 16 residues.

This rearrangement joins TRBV14 to TRBJ2-7; TRBD2 might be the D (6 bases). Germline-derived CDR1 and CDR2 are SGHDN and FVKESK. Trimming left V 3 bases short and J 4 bases short, with 13 bases between. The CDR3 totals 14 residues. CDR3: CASSHGLASYEQYF. CDR3 coding DNA: TGTGCCAGCAGCCATGGGCTAGCGTCGTACGAGCAGTACTTC.

This clone turned up a few times. This chain uses TRBV27 with TRBJ2-1; TRBD1 aligns across 9 bases. The V gene end was trimmed by 2 bases and the J gene end by 5 bases; junction bases not matched to a gene: 13. The CDR3 loop spans 18 amino acids. Germline CDR1 reads MNHEY; CDR2 reads SMNVEV (reference sequence). The CDR3 bases are TGTGCCAGCAGTTTAACAGGGGGCGGAGGAGGAGCGCACAATGAGCAGTTCTTC. As protein: CASSLTGGGGGAHNEQFF.

V gene TRBV30 combines with J gene TRBJ2-5; D may correspond to TRBD1 or TRBD2 (5 bases each). The ends were cut back, 3 bases at V and 1 base at J, with 9 bases in the middle. Germline-derived CDR1 and CDR2 are GTSNPN and SVGIG (reference sequence). This CDR3 contains 13 residues. The CDR3 sequence: CAWRSGTQETQYF. CDR3 DNA: TGTGCCTGGAGATCTGGGACCCAAGAGACCCAGTACTTC. The variable domain in full, completed from reference TRBV30 and TRBJ2-5, reads SQTIHQWPATLVQPVGSPLSLECTVEGTSNPNLYWYRQAAGRGLQLLFYSVGIGQISSEVPQNLSASRPQDRQFILSSKKLLLSDSGFYLCAWRSGTQETQYFGPGTRLLVL.

This clone was observed a few times. V and J are TRBV6-7 and TRBJ2-2, with D maybe TRBD1 (5 bases). TRBV6-7 is placed among ORFs of uncertain function. Between the trimmed V and J ends, which lost 5 bases and 8 bases, there was a span of 21 bases. CDR3 size: 16 residues. CDR3 DNA sequence: TGTGCCAGCAGTCCTCGACAGCCTTGCGTCAGAGGGGAGCTGTTTTTT. It translates to CASSPRQPCVRGELFF.

CDR3: CASMSSQETQYF. The CDR3 coding sequence is TGTGCCAGCATGTCCAGCCAAGAGACCCAGTACTTC. The V call is TRBV6-5, the J call TRBJ2-5; D remains ambiguous. Germline V gene data show CDR1 as MNHEY and CDR2 as SVGAGI. V was clipped by 7 bases and J by 1 base, with 7 bases between them. The CDR3 has 12 amino acids.

The chain uses TRBV19 and TRBJ2-7, with D uncertain. With 3 bases removed from V and 0 bases from J, the gap between germline ends came to 9 bases. The CDR3 totals 14 residues. The germline gives CDR1 LNHDA, CDR2 SQIVND (reference sequence). CDR3 protein: CASSIDLSSYEQYF. The CDR3 DNA follows: TGTGCCAGTAGTATTGACTTGAGCTCCTACGAGCAGTACTTC.

The J gene is TRBJ1-2, the V gene TRBV7-9; perhaps TRBD1 as D (6 bases). Trimming took 2 bases from V and 4 from J, leaving 8 bases between them. Germline-derived CDR1 and CDR2 are SEHNR and FQNEAQ (reference sequence). This CDR3 comprises 13 residues. In DNA form, the CDR3 reads TGTGCCAGCAGCTTACGGACAGTCTATGGCTACACCTTC. Translated: CASSLRTVYGYTF.

In its sample, this clone was seen a few times. This chain joins TRBV27 and TRBJ2-6; a possible D gene is TRBD1 (6 bases). The V and J ends lost 3 bases and 1 base respectively, with 22 bases between them. Germline assignment: CDR1 MNHEY and CDR2 SMNVEV (reference sequence). The CDR3 spans 20 residues. The CDR3 sequence is CASSFLSFGSGASGANVLTF. The CDR3 coding sequence is TGTGCCAGCAGTTTTCTGTCGTTTGGGTCAGGGGCTTCTGGGGCCAACGTCCTGACTTTC.

By share of the sample, this clone is medium-sized. The gene calls are TRBV7-2 and TRBJ2-2; D could derive from TRBD1 or TRBD2 (5 bases each). V lost 2 bases and J lost 6, with 7 bases in between. Looked up from germline, CDR1 is SGHTA and CDR2 is FQGNSA. The CDR3 loop spans 13 amino acids. The CDR3 DNA sequence: TGTGCCAGCAGCTTAATGGGACCCGGGGAGCTGTTTTTT. This gives the protein CASSLMGPGELFF. The whole variable domain, filled in from reference TRBV7-2 and TRBJ2-2, reads GAGVSQSPSNKVTEKGKDVELRCDPISGHTALYWYRQSLGQGLEFLIYFQGNSAPDKSGLPSDRFSAERTGGSVSTLTIQRTQQEDSAVYLCASSLMGPGELFFGEGSRLTVL.

The chain couples TRBV13 to TRBJ1-3; the D is unclear. Germline V CDR1 and CDR2: PRHDT, FYEKMQ (reference sequence). V was clipped by 1 base and J by 4 bases, with 8 bases between them. The length of the CDR3 is 14 residues. CDR3 sequence: CASSLEGSGNTIYF. For the CDR3, the DNA is TGTGCCAGCAGCTTAGAAGGGTCCGGAAACACCATATATTTT.

V and J are TRBV14 and TRBJ1-1; 7 bases match TRBD1. CDR1 SGHDN and CDR2 FVKESK come from the germline V gene. V gave up 5 bases and J gave up 0 bases; unmatched junction bases: 9. This CDR3 comprises 16 residues. The CDR3 DNA follows: TGTGCCAGCAGCTTCATGACAGGGACCTTGAACACTGAAGCTTTCTTT. Residues: CASSFMTGTLNTEAFF.

The chain has TRBV6-5 and TRBJ2-1; weak D call: TRBD2 (6 bases). Trimming cost V 6 bases and J 5 bases, with 20 bases left between them. The CDR3 is 16 residues long. In germline, CDR1 is MNHEY, CDR2 SVGAGI. This chain's CDR3 is CASSYQLSGPNNEQFF. In DNA form, the CDR3 reads TGTGCCAGCAGCTACCAATTAAGCGGGCCGAACAATGAGCAGTTCTTC.

This clone turned up a few times. The chain joins TRBV7-9 to TRBJ2-1, with 10 bases aligning to TRBD2. The CDR3 loop spans 15 amino acids. With 4 bases clipped from V and 4 bases from J, the junction kept 4 bases outside the gene matches. In germline, CDR1 is SEHNR, CDR2 FQNEAQ (reference sequence). For the CDR3, the DNA is TGTGCCAGCAGCTCGGAGCGGGAGGGTTACAATGAGCAGTTCTTC. Encoded protein: CASSSEREGYNEQFF.

The chain links TRBV27 to TRBJ2-7; D possibly corresponds to TRBD1 (6 bases). The ends were cut back, 3 bases at V and 2 bases at J, with 8 bases in the middle. CDR3 size: 13 residues. Per germline, CDR1 MNHEY and CDR2 SMNVEV (reference sequence). CDR3 DNA: TGTGCCAGCAGTTTTGGACAGCCCTACGAGCAGTACTTC. Its translation is CASSFGQPYEQYF.

V and J are TRBV4-1 and TRBJ2-2, with 8 nucleotides matching TRBD2. The CDR3 spans 18 residues. V dropped 1 base and J dropped 0; count of bases not matched to a gene: 7. Germline V gene sequence: CDR1 MGHRA, CDR2 YSYEKL. CDR3 sequence reads: CASSQVETSVTNTGELFF. As DNA, the CDR3 is TGCGCCAGCAGCCAAGTTGAGACTAGCGTAACGAACACCGGGGAGCTGTTTTTT.

The chain carries TRBV5-1 and TRBJ2-7; 11 nucleotides line up with TRBD2. With 0 bases clipped from V and 3 bases from J, the junction kept 5 bases outside the gene matches. This CDR3 is 16 amino acids long. Germline CDR1 SGHRS, CDR2 YFSETQ. The CDR3 nucleotides read TGCGCCAGCAGCTTGGCGGCACTAGCGGGAGTCTACGAGCAGTACTTC. Amino acid sequence: CASSLAALAGVYEQYF.

This chain joins TRBV4-2 and TRBJ2-3; 8 nucleotides align to TRBD2. Germline values: CDR1 LGHNA, CDR2 YNFKEQ. This CDR3 is 17 amino acids long. The V and J ends lost 6 bases and 0 bases, in that order; junction bases with no gene match: 11. CDR3 in DNA: TGTGCCAGCAGTCCTTCGTTAGCGGGGACTAGCACAGATACGCAGTATTTT. It is translated as CASSPSLAGTSTDTQYF.

The chain employs TRBV30 and TRBJ2-1; D gene uncertain. Between the trimmed V and J ends, which lost 0 bases and 6 bases, there was a span of 6 bases. Germline V gene sequence: CDR1 GTSNPN, CDR2 SVGIG (reference sequence). The CDR3 extends over 12 amino acids. The CDR3 sequence: CAWSVGSNEQFF. In DNA form, the CDR3 reads TGTGCCTGGAGTGTGGGCTCCAATGAGCAGTTCTTC.

The chain couples TRBV5-1 to TRBJ2-4, with D perhaps TRBD1 or TRBD2 (6 bases each). V lost 1 base to trimming and J lost 0 bases, with 17 bases between them. CDR1 is SGHRS and CDR2 is YFSETQ in the germline V gene. This CDR3 comprises 18 residues. The chain's CDR3 is CASSLRGSGDRAKNIQYF. The CDR3 DNA sequence: TGCGCCAGCAGCTTGAGGGGGTCGGGGGACCGAGCCAAAAACATTCAGTACTTC.

This chain connects TRBV6-1 to TRBJ1-1; D remains ambiguous. The CDR3 runs to 17 residues. The V end was cut by 0 bases, the J end by 6 bases, with 20 bases between. Germline-derived CDR1 and CDR2 are MNHNS and SASEGT. The CDR3 coding sequence is TGTGCCAGCAGTGAAGCAGGTCATCCGCCGCTAATTCCTGAAGCTTTCTTT. It is translated as CASSEAGHPPLIPEAFF.

A remark on this clone: Different DNA sequences within this sample yield the same CDR3. This sequence joins TRBV6-5 and TRBJ2-2, with no clear D. The V gene's germline CDR1 is MNHEY and CDR2 SVGAGI. V was pared by 0 bases and J by 5 bases, with 4 bases between. There are 13 residues in the CDR3. The CDR3 here is CASSYSGTGELFF. CDR3 nucleotides: TGTGCCAGCAGTTACTCAGGGACCGGGGAGCTGTTTTTT.

This chain uses TRBV5-6 with TRBJ2-6; D remains ambiguous. Germline loops: CDR1 SGHDT, CDR2 YYEEEE. The CDR3 runs 17 residues. Trimming removed 1 base from V and 0 bases from J, with 11 bases in between. In DNA, the CDR3 is TGTGCCAGCAGCTTGTACAGATCCTTCTCTGGGGCCAACGTCCTGACTTTC. Translated, it gives CASSLYRSFSGANVLTF.